The 27 T cell receptor beta chains below all came from one sample that was sequenced in a study of blood T cell repertoires in COVID-19 (dated by TCRdb to about 2020). To prepare the library, the immunoSEQ multiplex PCR assay was applied. This immuneACCESS table, as held by TCRdb, lists in-frame sequences with V and J called but not all clones. Of the missing ones, under half trace to an unresolved V gene in checked studies; the others have no known cause. This sample lists around 170,000 clones; over 80% were detected once. The ten largest clonotypes hold around 6.1% of the sample. Sample: peripheral blood. The receptors shown here come from a woman aged 40 to 50 with acute or convalescent COVID-19.

The gene calls are TRBV6-5 and TRBJ2-2; 10 bases fit TRBD2. This CDR3 has 15 amino acids. V lost 5 bases and J lost 3; bases outside the gene matches: 3. From germline, CDR1 is MNHEY and CDR2 SVGAGI. CDR3 region: CASSLAGAYTGELFF. In DNA form, the CDR3 reads TGTGCCAGCAGTCTAGCGGGGGCTTACACCGGGGAGCTGTTTTTT.

The CDR3 region is CASSSYRTAAHQPQHF. In nucleotides, the CDR3 is TGTGCCAGCAGCTCTTATAGGACAGCGGCGCATCAGCCCCAGCATTTT. The J gene is TRBJ1-5, the V gene TRBV5-5, with D maybe TRBD1 (6 bases). Trimming took 3 bases from V and 5 from J, leaving 18 bases between them. Germline loops: CDR1 SGHKS, CDR2 YYEKEE (reference sequence). The CDR3 is made up of 16 amino acids.

This CDR3 reads CAWGPRDSFDEKLFF. CDR3 DNA sequence: TGTGCCTGGGGCCCGAGGGACAGTTTCGATGAAAAACTGTTTTTT. This chain links TRBV30 with TRBJ1-4; 7 bases align to TRBD1. The CDR3 extends over 15 amino acids. Looked up from germline, CDR1 is GTSNPN and CDR2 is SVGIG (reference sequence). V shed 5 bases and J 6 bases; nucleotides not matched to a gene: 12.

The genes are TRBV24-1 and TRBJ2-7; tentatively, D is TRBD2 (5 bases). V was clipped by 1 base and J by 7 bases, with 7 bases between them. Germline CDR1 is KGHDR and CDR2 is SFDVKD. CDR3 size: 12 residues. Here the CDR3 reads CATSDFPGEQYF. The DNA of the CDR3 is TGTGCCACCAGTGATTTCCCGGGAGAGCAGTACTTC.

The rearrangement uses TRBV5-1 and TRBJ2-1, with 10 nucleotides matching TRBD2. CDR3 size: 15 residues. V shed 4 bases, J shed 4 bases, and the junction held 5 bases outside the gene matches. CDR1 is SGHRS, CDR2 YFSETQ, per germline. CDR3 amino acids: CASSNSGGLYNEQFF. The CDR3 DNA reads as TGCGCCAGCAGCAATAGCGGGGGGCTTTACAATGAGCAGTTCTTC.

The chain is built from TRBV7-9 and TRBJ2-2; no clear D gene. V was shortened by 1 base and J by 8 bases, with 8 bases between the two germline ends. The CDR3 loop spans 13 amino acids. Germline CDR1 reads SEHNR; CDR2 reads FQNEAQ (reference sequence). In DNA, the CDR3 is TGTGCCAGCAGCTTAGTCGTCCGTGGGGAGCTGTTTTTT. It translates to CASSLVVRGELFF.

This clone was observed a single time. The rearrangement uses TRBV29-1 and TRBJ2-1; TRBD1 aligns across 8 bases. Trimming removed 3 bases from V and 0 bases from J; junction bases left unmatched: 10. There are 17 residues in the CDR3. Germline V lookup: CDR1 SQVTM, CDR2 ANQGSEA. This CDR3 is CSVDKVGQGSSYNEQFF. The CDR3 DNA reads TGCAGCGTTGATAAGGTTGGACAGGGTAGCTCCTACAATGAGCAGTTCTTC.

This chain joins TRBV19 and TRBJ2-5, with 10 bases matching TRBD1. The CDR3 has 15 residues. The trim removed 5 bases at V and 5 bases at J, leaving 8 bases unmatched. Looked up from germline, CDR1 is LNHDA and CDR2 is SQIVND (reference sequence). For the CDR3, the DNA is TGTGCCAGTAGTCTCGGACAGGGGGTTAGCGAGACCCAGTACTTC. As protein: CASSLGQGVSETQYF.

The chain couples TRBV28 to TRBJ1-2, with D tentatively TRBD1 (6 bases). Germline assignment: CDR1 MDHEN and CDR2 SYDVKM. This CDR3 is 13 amino acids long. Trimming stripped 6 bases from V and 4 bases from J, with 12 bases between. The CDR3: CASRPGTSYGYTF. The CDR3, as DNA: TGTGCCAGCAGGCCCGGGACATCCTATGGCTACACCTTC.

The chain has TRBV6-5 and TRBJ1-5, with D unresolved. Per germline, CDR1 MNHEY and CDR2 SVGAGI. V was pared by 6 bases and J by 0 bases, with 12 bases between. This CDR3 region has 15 residues. CDR3 residues: CASRRTGYSNQPQHF. The DNA of the CDR3 is TGTGCCAGCAGACGGACGGGATATAGCAATCAGCCCCAGCATTTT.

This sequence joins TRBV28 and TRBJ2-7; TRBD1 aligns across 9 bases. CDR3 length: 15 residues. Germline loops: CDR1 MDHEN, CDR2 SYDVKM. J lost 2 bases, V lost 5 bases, and 7 bases had no gene match. CDR3 in DNA: TGTGCCAGCAGTCCGTGGGACAGGGAAGCCTACGAGCAGTACTTC. It translates to CASSPWDREAYEQYF.

V is TRBV6-5 and J is TRBJ1-1, with D possibly TRBD1 on 5 matching bases. The CDR3 is made up of 12 amino acids. Trimming removed 6 bases at V and 10 bases at J, with 15 bases between. Germline V lookup: CDR1 MNHEY, CDR2 SVGAGI. CDR3: CASRRGFGTAFF. The CDR3 DNA is TGTGCCAGCAGGCGGGGGTTCGGTACAGCTTTCTTT.

V usage is TRBV28 and J usage is TRBJ1-5; no definite D call. The CDR3 is 15 amino acids. Looked up from germline, CDR1 is MDHEN and CDR2 is SYDVKM. Trimming cost V 5 bases and J 6 bases, with 17 bases left between them. The CDR3 region is CASSPHGGQPQPQHF. The CDR3, as DNA: TGTGCCAGCAGTCCCCACGGAGGGCAACCTCAGCCCCAGCATTTT.

V gene TRBV21-1 combines with J gene TRBJ1-6; no DNA check was done on the table's D call, TRBD1. TRBV21-1 is termed a pseudogene. CDR3 length equals 16 residues. The CDR3, as DNA: TGTGCCAGCAGCAGAACGGGACACTACTATAATTCACCCCTCCACTTT. Translation: CASSRTGHYYNSPLHF.

The rearrangement joins TRBV7-9 to TRBJ2-5; 8 bases are a match to TRBD2. Trimming took 5 bases from V and 5 from J; bases not matched to a gene: 7. Germline V gene data show CDR1 as SEHNR and CDR2 as FQNEAQ (reference sequence). This CDR3 is built from 14 residues. This CDR3 reads CASSTGGGLETQYF. CDR3 nucleotides: TGTGCCAGCAGCACCGGGGGGGGCCTGGAGACCCAGTACTTC.

The rearrangement uses TRBV4-1 and TRBJ2-5, with D possibly matching TRBD2 (5 bases). The CDR3 extends over 15 amino acids. V shed 4 bases and J shed 4 bases, with 16 bases lying between them. Germline CDR1 and CDR2: MGHRA and YSYEKL. The CDR3, as DNA: TGCGCCAGCAGCCGGATCACGGGAAGGCTAGAGACCCAGTACTTC. Encoded protein: CASSRITGRLETQYF.

As DNA, the CDR3 is TGCGCCAGCAGCTTGGCTTCAGGGACAGCGTGGACCTATTCCGGGGAGCTGTTTTTT. This codes for CASSLASGTAWTYSGELFF. The rearrangement uses TRBV5-1 and TRBJ2-2; 7 bases fit TRBD1. CDR1 is SGHRS, CDR2 YFSETQ, per germline. The CDR3 has 19 amino acids. With 0 bases clipped from V and 6 bases from J, the junction kept 17 bases outside the gene matches.

This clone was detected only once. The chain has TRBV5-1 and TRBJ2-1; D gene uncertain. Trimming shortened V by 7 bases and J by 5 bases, and 13 bases separated the two germline ends. Germline values: CDR1 SGHRS, CDR2 YFSETQ. The CDR3 length is 13 residues. CDR3 amino acids: CASRSSYDNEQFF. Here the CDR3 DNA reads TGCGCCAGCCGAAGTTCCTACGACAATGAGCAGTTCTTC.

This chain connects TRBV5-1 to TRBJ2-7; TRBD2 agrees at 11 bases. This CDR3 has 15 amino acids. Looked up from germline, CDR1 is SGHRS and CDR2 is YFSETQ. Trimming removed 1 base from V and 2 bases from J; junction bases left unmatched: 2. The CDR3 protein is CASSLSSGGAYEQYF. CDR3 nucleotides: TGCGCCAGCAGCTTGAGTAGCGGGGGGGCCTACGAGCAGTACTTC.

The chain couples TRBV28 to TRBJ1-1, with TRBD1 matching over 10 bases. V lost 5 bases, J lost 8 bases, and 8 bases stayed unmatched. Looked up from germline, CDR1 is MDHEN and CDR2 is SYDVKM. This CDR3 contains 14 residues. The CDR3 spells CASSPGTGEKEAFF. The CDR3 coding sequence is TGTGCCAGCAGTCCCGGGACAGGGGAAAAAGAAGCTTTCTTT. The variable domain in full, with the rest retrieved from reference TRBV28 and TRBJ1-1, is DVKVTQSSRYLVKRTGEKVFLECVQDMDHENMFWYRQDPGLGLRLIYFSYDVKMKEKGDIPEGYSVSREKKERFSLILESASTNQTSMYLCASSPGTGEKEAFFGQGTRLTVV.

J is TRBJ2-4 and V is TRBV7-9, with D possibly matching TRBD2 (5 bases). Trimming removed 2 bases at V and 6 bases at J, with 14 bases between. Per the germline V gene, CDR1 is SEHNR and CDR2 is FQNEAQ (reference sequence). The length of the CDR3 is 15 residues. CDR3 protein: CASSLMDSTLNIQYF. The CDR3, as DNA: TGTGCCAGCAGCTTAATGGACTCGACTTTAAACATTCAGTACTTC.

The rearrangement links TRBV21-1 to TRBJ2-1; the tabulated D call, TRBD2, remains unverified against the DNA. TRBV21-1 is classified as a pseudogene. The CDR3 covers 23 residues. The CDR3 sequence: CASSNRQGAIGLAGVRVDNEQFF. CDR3 nucleotide sequence: TGTGCCAGCAGCAACCGACAGGGAGCAATCGGACTAGCGGGAGTGAGGGTTGACAATGAGCAGTTCTTC.

J is TRBJ1-2 and V is TRBV9; the match to TRBD1 covers 7 bases. This CDR3 spans 13 amino acids. Germline loops: CDR1 SGDLS, CDR2 YYNGEE. J was trimmed by 4 bases and V by 1 base; bases with no gene match: 1. This CDR3 is CASSVQGGYGYTF. Written as DNA, the CDR3 is TGTGCCAGCAGCGTACAGGGGGGCTATGGCTACACCTTC.

This clone came up once. J is TRBJ2-5 and V is TRBV11-2, with 10 bases lining up with TRBD2. The germline V gene encodes CDR1 SGHAT and CDR2 FQNNGV. CDR3 length: 15 residues. V lost 5 bases to trimming and J lost 4 bases; unmatched junction nucleotides: 7. The CDR3 DNA follows: TGTGCCAGCAGCCCTAGGGGACTAGCGATAGAGACCCAGTACTTC. Its protein is CASSPRGLAIETQYF.

The V call is TRBV20-1, the J call TRBJ2-1; unclear D gene. CDR1 and CDR2 from the germline V gene are DFQATT and SNEGSKA (reference sequence). The CDR3 length is 11 residues. The V end lost 5 bases, the J end lost 10 bases, and 12 bases lay between the germline ends. The CDR3 sequence: CSALRVAEQFF. The CDR3 coding sequence is TGCAGTGCTCTCCGTGTCGCGGAGCAGTTCTTC.

The chain employs TRBV30 and TRBJ1-2, with D possibly being TRBD1 (6 bases). Germline CDR1 is GTSNPN and CDR2 is SVGIG (reference sequence). The ends were cut back, 3 bases at V and 2 bases at J, with 10 bases in the middle. The CDR3 spans 13 residues. The chain's CDR3 is CAWSPTGNYGYTF. CDR3 bases: TGTGCCTGGAGCCCAACAGGGAACTATGGCTACACCTTC.

This clone was detected only a few times. The chain couples TRBV7-9 to TRBJ2-2; the D gene is possibly TRBD2 (5 bases). The CDR3 has 13 residues. Looked up from germline, CDR1 is SEHNR and CDR2 is FQNEAQ (reference sequence). The V end lost 8 bases, the J end lost 0 bases, and 7 bases lay between the germline ends. CDR3 loop: CASLLANTGELFF. The CDR3 nucleotides read TGTGCCAGCCTACTAGCGAACACCGGGGAGCTGTTTTTT.